This T cell receptor (beta chain) was captured by sequencing in a study of control samples from healthy donors and cancer patients. V lost 1 base and J lost 10, with 11 bases in between. The CDR3 extends over 13 amino acids. Germline values: CDR1 MNHEY, CDR2 SVGEGT. TCRdb's copy holds only in-frame clones and misses some; the assay was immunoSEQ multiplex PCR. Altogether approximately 110,000 clones are present, about nine tenths being singletons, with the ten largest covering about 7.2%. This clonotype was obtained from a woman aged 18-35 years in good health. Sequenced sample: blood. V is TRBV6-2 or TRBV6-3 and J is TRBJ2-1; no clear D gene. DNA for the CDR3: TGTGCCAGCAGTTACTTCGGATATGGCGAGCAGTTCTTC. Its translation is CASSYFGYGEQFF.